The TCR beta chain described here comes from a study of cytomegalovirus exposure and HLA in healthy donors. Turning to the study itself: An early data release held 75 million to 100 million unique TCRs from HLA-typed donors.

In the PCR, 60 Vbeta and 13 Jbeta primers were used. Clones were sequenced by immunoSEQ multiplex PCR, and TCRdb holds only the in-frame ones, with some missing. This table holds around 100,000 clones, 75% to 85% found once. Sequenced: PBMCs. The TCR was taken from a woman between 18 and 29 years old in good health and CMV-seropositive.

DNA of the CDR3: TGTGCCAGCAGTGATAGAACCGGCAGGGAAGCTTTCTTT. It specifies CASSDRTGREAFF. V and J are TRBV6-1 and TRBJ1-1; D is ambiguous. The germline V gene encodes CDR1 MNHNS and CDR2 SASEGT. The ends were cut back, 3 bases at V and 8 bases at J, with 13 bases in the middle. This CDR3 is built from 13 residues.